The 32 T cell receptor beta chains in this list originate from one sample, sequenced in a study of molecular identifiers for immune sequencing clone quantification. TCRdb passed the PCR reads through MiXCR, listing each CDR3 protein once. The sample has around 480,000 distinct CDR3 sequences, around 23% seen once; the top ten hold around 0.79%. What was sequenced was naive CD8+ T cells from blood, with Jurkat cell RNA spiked in. Subset denoted: FACS-sorted CD8+CD4-CCR7+CD45RA+ naive T cells. Source of these receptors: a human donor in good health. Some libraries in this study had Jurkat cell RNA spiked in.

This chain links TRBV2 with TRBJ1-3; D unclear. CDR1 is SNHLY, CDR2 FYNNEI, per germline. The ends were cut back, 8 bases at V and 0 bases at J, with 23 bases in the middle. This CDR3 is 18 amino acids long. The CDR3 DNA reads as TGTGCCAGCCGAAGATCTAACATGGAACGGATCTCTGGAAACACCATATATTTT. Its translation is CASRRSNMERISGNTIYF. Full variable domain (rest looked up from reference TRBV2 and TRBJ1-3): EPEVTQTPSHQVTQMGQEVILRCVPISNHLYFYWYRQILGQKVEFLVSFYNNEISEKSEIFDDQFSVERPDGSNFTLKIRSTKLEDSAMYFCASRRSNMERISGNTIYFGEGSWLTVV.

The V and J genes are TRBV21-1 and TRBJ1-3; TRBD1, as called in the table, went unchecked against the DNA. TRBV21-1 is a listed pseudogene. This CDR3 contains 16 residues. Here the CDR3 reads CASSDNRDRRPYTIYF. The CDR3 nucleotides read TGTGCCAGCAGCGATAACCGGGACAGGAGACCTTACACCATATATTTT.

The rearrangement joins TRBV20-1 to TRBJ2-7; 8 nucleotides line up with TRBD1. The CDR3 extends over 13 amino acids. Trimming removed 2 bases from V and 3 bases from J; junction bases left unmatched: 3. Germline V gives CDR1 DFQATT, CDR2 SNEGSKA (reference sequence). CDR3 DNA sequence: TGCAGTGCTAGATACACAGGGGGCTACGAGCAGTACTTC. Its protein is CSARYTGGYEQYF.

The J gene is TRBJ2-7, the V gene TRBV30, with D possibly matching TRBD1 (6 bases). Germline CDR1 reads GTSNPN; CDR2 reads SVGIG (reference sequence). The CDR3 runs to 14 residues. Trimming took off 2 bases at V and 2 bases at J, with 13 bases between the two ends. The CDR3, as DNA: TGTGCCTGGAGTCCTCCGACAGGAACCTACGAGCAGTACTTC. Translating gives CAWSPPTGTYEQYF.

This chain uses TRBV7-6 with TRBJ2-7; 12 nucleotides align to TRBD1. V lost 4 bases to trimming and J lost 3 bases; unmatched junction nucleotides: 7. CDR3 length equals 16 residues. Germline CDR1 reads SGHVS; CDR2 reads FNYEAQ. The CDR3 bases are TGTGCCAGCAGCTCCTCGGGACAGGGGGCTGTCTACGAGCAGTACTTC. It specifies CASSSSGQGAVYEQYF. The full variable domain, completed using reference TRBV7-6 and TRBJ2-7, is GAGVSQSPRYKVTKRGQDVALRCDPISGHVSLYWYRQALGQGPEFLTYFNYEAQQDKSGLPNDRFSAERPEGSISTLTIQRTEQRDSAMYRCASSSSGQGAVYEQYFGPGTRLTVT.

The CDR3 nucleotides read TGTGCCACCAGTGATTTACGCGGGGGCCTACAGTATTTT. Its translation is CATSDLRGGLQYF. The V gene is TRBV24-1, the J gene TRBJ2-3; tentatively, D is TRBD2 (7 bases). The CDR3 loop spans 13 amino acids. Trimming removed 1 base at V and 12 bases at J, with 13 bases between. Per germline, CDR1 KGHDR and CDR2 SFDVKD.

This clonotype was seen repeatedly, ten times or more. The chain is built from TRBV7-9 and TRBJ2-7; TRBD1 is a possible D gene (5 bases). The CDR3 totals 12 residues. CDR1 and CDR2 from the germline V gene are SEHNR and FQNEAQ (reference sequence). V shed 3 bases and J shed 4 bases, with 7 bases lying between them. The CDR3 DNA reads TGTGCCAGCAGCTTGGGGCAGTACGAGCAGTACTTC. It translates to CASSLGQYEQYF.

This clonotype was seen only a few times. The rearrangement uses TRBV29-1 and TRBJ1-1; TRBD1 is a possible D gene (5 bases). Germline CDR1 is SQVTM and CDR2 is ANQGSEA. Trimming shortened V by 7 bases and J by 2 bases, and 17 bases separated the two germline ends. CDR3 length: 14 amino acids. CDR3 nucleotides: TGCAGCGGGGCCTTCCGGGGGGGAAACACTGAAGCTTTCTTT. Protein product: CSGAFRGGNTEAFF.

This clonotype was detected only a few times. Likely a read error: the CDR3 ends without its conserved phenylalanine or tryptophan. The gene calls are TRBV20-1 and TRBJ2-7; D is unresolved. This CDR3 comprises 11 residues. Germline V gene lookup returns CDR1 DFQATT and CDR2 SNEGSKA (reference sequence). Trimming removed 0 bases at V and 4 bases at J, with 4 bases between. CDR3 residues: CSAREAYEQYL. CDR3 sequence (DNA): TGCAGTGCTAGAGAGGCATACGAGCAGTACCTC.

The chain carries TRBV6-5 and TRBJ2-2; the D is unclear. The CDR3 consists of 15 residues. Germline CDR1 reads MNHEY; CDR2 reads SVGAGI. Trimming shortened V by 0 bases and J by 2 bases, and 7 bases separated the two germline ends. CDR3 protein: CASSYSPLNTGELFF. The CDR3 DNA is TGTGCCAGCAGTTACTCTCCCCTTAACACCGGGGAGCTGTTTTTT.

A few counts support this clonotype. This rearrangement joins TRBV4-3 to TRBJ2-3; D gene unclear. This CDR3 contains 14 residues. The V gene's germline CDR1 is LGHNA and CDR2 YSLEER. With 4 bases removed from V and 4 bases from J, the gap between germline ends came to 12 bases. CDR3 DNA: TGCGCCAGCAGCCGAACGGGCCCCTCAGATACGCAGTATTTT. Its translation is CASSRTGPSDTQYF.

In this sample, this clonotype turned up a few times. The CDR3 DNA is TGTGCCTGGAGTTTGCCAACCGGGGGGTGGTACGAGCAGTACTTC. This sequence encodes CAWSLPTGGWYEQYF. The chain uses TRBV30 and TRBJ2-7; TRBD2 agrees at 7 bases. This CDR3 region has 15 residues. Germline V gene lookup returns CDR1 GTSNPN and CDR2 SVGIG (reference sequence). V gave up 2 bases and J gave up 4 bases; unmatched junction bases: 11.

The V and J genes are TRBV20-1 and TRBJ1-5, with 7 bases that match TRBD1. Losses at the gene ends were 6 bases for V and 0 bases for J; bases not matched to a gene: 8. CDR3 length: 15 residues. CDR1 and CDR2 (germline): DFQATT, SNEGSKA (reference sequence). The CDR3 nucleotides read TGCAGTGCCCCAGGGGGGTATGATAGCAATCAGCCCCAGCATTTT. Its translation is CSAPGGYDSNQPQHF.

V usage is TRBV11-2 and J usage is TRBJ2-2; D call uncertain. Trimming cost V 0 bases and J 3 bases, with 11 bases left between them. This CDR3 is built from 16 residues. Germline loops: CDR1 SGHAT, CDR2 FQNNGV. The CDR3 sequence: CASSLDQSEDTGELFF. As DNA, the CDR3 is TGTGCCAGCAGCTTAGATCAGTCCGAGGACACCGGGGAGCTGTTTTTT.

The CDR3 DNA follows: TGCAGCGTTGAAGTCCTCCTAGCGGGATCTTCCTACGAGCAGTACTTC. Amino acid sequence: CSVEVLLAGSSYEQYF. This chain uses TRBV29-1 with TRBJ2-7, with 9 bases matching TRBD2. The germline V gene encodes CDR1 SQVTM and CDR2 ANQGSEA. CDR3 length equals 16 residues. The J segment lost 1 base and the V segment lost 1 base, leaving 8 bases of the junction unmatched.

Only a few counts were recorded for this clonotype. J is TRBJ1-2 and V is TRBV4-1; unclear D gene. The CDR3 has 15 residues. Germline-derived CDR1 and CDR2 are MGHRA and YSYEKL. The V end lost 6 bases, the J end lost 5 bases, and 19 bases lay between the germline ends. CDR3 nucleotide sequence: TGCGCCAGCAGTCAAACAACTACAGCGGGATATGGCTACACCTTC. Its translation is CASSQTTTAGYGYTF.

The gene calls are TRBV27 and TRBJ1-1; TRBD1 might be the D (5 bases). Germline V gives CDR1 MNHEY, CDR2 SMNVEV (reference sequence). This CDR3 is built from 13 residues. Between the trimmed V and J ends, which lost 6 bases and 6 bases, there was a span of 14 bases. The CDR3 coding sequence is TGTGCCAGCAGCCCTCGGATGGGGGCTGAAGCTTTCTTT. As protein: CASSPRMGAEAFF.

This clonotype was picked up a small number of times. The chain links TRBV7-9 to TRBJ2-7; D ambiguous. V lost 5 bases and J 5 bases, leaving 10 bases between the germline ends. Germline lookup yields CDR1 SEHNR and CDR2 FQNEAQ (reference sequence). The CDR3 extends over 12 amino acids. CDR3 loop: CASSPGINEQYF. The DNA for the CDR3 is TGTGCCAGCAGCCCCGGTATCAACGAGCAGTACTTC.

In this sample, this clonotype turned up once. It may be a read error: a sequence one base away is much more abundant. The gene calls are TRBV6-5 and TRBJ1-1; a possible D gene is TRBD1 (5 bases). The CDR3 totals 13 residues. Germline CDR1 reads MNHEY; CDR2 reads SVGAGI. The CDR3 protein is CASSYNWGTEALF. The CDR3 nucleotides are TGTGCCAGCAGTTACAATTGGGGCACTGAAGCTTTATTT.

V and J are TRBV30 and TRBJ2-7; D might be TRBD1 (6 bases). The CDR3 totals 12 residues. Trimming pared 8 bases from V and 0 bases from J, leaving 11 bases between. Germline loops: CDR1 GTSNPN, CDR2 SVGIG (reference sequence). CDR3 sequence reads: CAGNRDSYEQYF. DNA for the CDR3: TGTGCCGGGAACAGGGACTCCTACGAGCAGTACTTC.

The chain recombines TRBV4-3 with TRBJ2-5; 11 nucleotides align to TRBD2. The CDR3 spans 18 residues. Germline loops: CDR1 LGHNA, CDR2 YSLEER. Unmatched junction bases numbered 6, after V lost 0 bases and J lost 0 bases. The CDR3 DNA reads as TGCGCCAGCAGCCAAGACCGGACTAGCGGGCTGTACCAAGAGACCCAGTACTTC. It specifies CASSQDRTSGLYQETQYF.

A few counts support this clonotype. The J gene is TRBJ2-7, the V gene TRBV20-1, with TRBD1 matching 8 bases. V shed 0 bases and J 4 bases; nucleotides not matched to a gene: 5. Germline values: CDR1 DFQATT, CDR2 SNEGSKA (reference sequence). The CDR3 has 14 amino acids. Here the CDR3 reads CSARDLNRGYEQYF. The CDR3 nucleotides read TGCAGTGCTAGAGATCTAAACAGGGGGTACGAGCAGTACTTC.

V and J are TRBV11-2 and TRBJ2-3; 9 bases are shared with TRBD2. Germline assignment: CDR1 SGHAT and CDR2 FQNNGV. CDR3 length equals 17 residues. Unmatched junction bases numbered 14, after V lost 6 bases and J lost 4 bases. CDR3 residues: CASSGEGTAGGPDTQYF. The CDR3 DNA follows: TGTGCCAGCAGTGGGGAGGGGACGGCGGGAGGGCCAGATACGCAGTATTTT.

This clonotype was seen ten or more times. The CDR3 loop reads CATRGNEHTQYF. The CDR3 bases are TGTGCCACCAGGGGCAATGAACATACGCAGTATTTT. The chain uses TRBV24-1 and TRBJ2-3; D call uncertain. The length of the CDR3 is 12 residues. V was clipped by 7 bases and J by 7 bases, with 11 bases between them. Germline assignment: CDR1 KGHDR and CDR2 SFDVKD.

As to this clonotype: This sequence may be a read error, since a much larger clone differs from it by one base. V usage is TRBV4-3 and J usage is TRBJ2-3; weak D call: TRBD1 (6 bases). The DNA end is a closer match to TRBJ1-5, so the J assignment may be wrong. Germline-derived CDR1 and CDR2 are LGHNA and YSLEER. CDR3 length: 16 amino acids. CDR3 DNA: TGCGCCAGCAGCCAAGAACTAGCGGGGGGGCCGTATACGCAGCATTTT. Its protein is CASSQELAGGPYTQHF.

This clonotype was detected a few times. V and J are TRBV11-2 and TRBJ1-1, with D tentatively TRBD1 (6 bases). The V end was cut by 8 bases, the J end by 7 bases, with 23 bases between. The CDR3 contains 15 residues. CDR1 SGHAT and CDR2 FQNNGV come from the germline V gene. Written as DNA, the CDR3 is TGTGCCAGCGACCCCCTCGGACAGATCCCTAGTGAAGCTTTCTTT. Protein: CASDPLGQIPSEAFF. The full variable domain, completed using reference TRBV11-2 and TRBJ1-1, is EAGVAQSPRYKIIEKRQSVAFWCNPISGHATLYWYQQILGQGPKLLIQFQNNGVVDDSQLPKDRFSAERLKGVDSTLKIQPAKLEDSAVYLCASDPLGQIPSEAFFGQGTRLTVV.

This clonotype was detected many times. The rearrangement links TRBV7-2 to TRBJ1-6; weak D call: TRBD1 (6 bases). There are 13 residues in the CDR3. Trimming stripped 7 bases from V and 10 bases from J, with 14 bases between. Germline V gene lookup returns CDR1 SGHTA and CDR2 FQGNSA. CDR3 residues: CASTAGAGSPLHF. The CDR3 DNA is TGTGCCAGCACGGCGGGGGCAGGCTCACCCCTCCACTTT.

With regard to this clonotype: At one of its ends the junction is not consistent with the germline gene, which may arise from a read error. The chain is built from TRBV2 and TRBJ2-1; 7 nucleotides match TRBD1. Germline-derived CDR1 and CDR2 are SNHLY and FYNNEI. There are 13 residues in the CDR3. Here the CDR3 reads CARDRSSYNEQSF. The CDR3 DNA follows: TGTGCCAGGGACAGGAGCTCCTACAATGAGCAGTCCTTC. The variable domain in full, completed from reference TRBV2 and TRBJ2-1, reads EPEVTQTPSHQVTQMGQEVILRCVPISNHLYFYWYRQILGQKVEFLVSFYNNEISEKSEIFDDQFSVERPDGSNFTLKIRSTKLEDSAMYFCARDRSSYNEQSFGPGTRLTVL.

This clonotype was seen a handful of times. The J gene is TRBJ2-1, the V gene TRBV29-1, with D possibly being TRBD1 (6 bases). Trimming shortened V by 7 bases and J by 0 bases, and 10 bases separated the two germline ends. The CDR3 runs to 13 residues. Germline V CDR1 and CDR2: SQVTM, ANQGSEA. In nucleotides, the CDR3 is TGCAGCGAGCGACAGGTCTCCTACAATGAGCAGTTCTTC. This sequence encodes CSERQVSYNEQFF.

On this clonotype: The junction and the germline gene differ at one end; a read error may be behind it. V usage is TRBV18 and J usage is TRBJ1-1; D gene unclear. The germline gives CDR1 KGHSH, CDR2 LQKENI. The CDR3 sequence is 14 residues long. The CDR3 nucleotides are TGTGCCAGCTCACCACCCAGGCCTAACACTGAAGCCATCTTT. The encoded protein is CASSPPRPNTEAIF.

Points on this clonotype: One junction end does not reproduce the germline sequence, and a read error may be involved. The chain uses TRBV12-3 or TRBV12-4 and TRBJ2-2; 7 bases align to TRBD1. This CDR3 contains 14 residues. Here the CDR3 DNA reads TGTGTCAGCAGGGGGACCGTGGGGACCGGGGAGCTGTTTTTT. Amino acids: CVSRGTVGTGELFF.

At least ten counts were recorded for this clonotype. The gene calls are TRBV20-1 and TRBJ2-1; D possibly corresponds to TRBD2 (6 bases). The CDR3 consists of 16 residues. The germline gives CDR1 DFQATT, CDR2 SNEGSKA (reference sequence). With 5 bases removed from V and 7 bases from J, the gap between germline ends came to 24 bases. CDR3 in amino acids: CSAGAGARVMRNEQFF. CDR3 DNA: TGCAGTGCTGGAGCGGGCGCGCGAGTGATGAGGAATGAGCAGTTCTTC.